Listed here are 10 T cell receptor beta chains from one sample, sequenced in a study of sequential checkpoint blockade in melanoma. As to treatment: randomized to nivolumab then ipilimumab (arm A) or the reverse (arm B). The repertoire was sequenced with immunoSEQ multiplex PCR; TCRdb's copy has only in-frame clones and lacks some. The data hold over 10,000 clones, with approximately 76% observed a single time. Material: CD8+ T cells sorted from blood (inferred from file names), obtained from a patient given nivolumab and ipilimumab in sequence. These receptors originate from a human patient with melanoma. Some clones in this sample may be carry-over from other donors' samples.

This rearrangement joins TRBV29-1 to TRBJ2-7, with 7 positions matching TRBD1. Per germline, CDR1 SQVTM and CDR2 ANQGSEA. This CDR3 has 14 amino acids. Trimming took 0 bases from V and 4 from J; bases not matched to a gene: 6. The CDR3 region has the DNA TGCAGCGTTGAAGATCCGGGACAGACATACGAGCAGTACTTC. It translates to CSVEDPGQTYEQYF.

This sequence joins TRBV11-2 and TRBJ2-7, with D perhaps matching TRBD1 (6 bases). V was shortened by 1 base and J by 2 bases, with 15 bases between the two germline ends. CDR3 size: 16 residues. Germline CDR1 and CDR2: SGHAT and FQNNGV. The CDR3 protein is CASSLVARDTPYEQYF. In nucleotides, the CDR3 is TGTGCCAGCAGCTTAGTGGCCCGGGACACCCCCTACGAGCAGTACTTC.

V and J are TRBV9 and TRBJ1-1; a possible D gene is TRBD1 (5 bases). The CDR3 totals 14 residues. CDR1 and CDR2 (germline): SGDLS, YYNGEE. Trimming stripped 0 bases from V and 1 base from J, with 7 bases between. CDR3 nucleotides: TGTGCCAGCAGCGTAGAAGGGGCGAACACTGAAGCTTTCTTT. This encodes CASSVEGANTEAFF.

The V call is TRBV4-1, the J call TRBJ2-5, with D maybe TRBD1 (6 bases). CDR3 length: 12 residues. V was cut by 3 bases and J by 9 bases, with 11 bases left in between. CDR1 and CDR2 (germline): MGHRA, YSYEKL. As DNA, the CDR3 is TGCGCCAGCAGCCACCAGGGGTATCCCCAGTACTTC. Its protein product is CASSHQGYPQYF.

CDR3 coding DNA: TGTGCCAGCAAACCCCGCGGGGGTCCCCTAGACGAGCAGTACTTC. Protein: CASKPRGGPLDEQYF. This chain links TRBV13 with TRBJ2-7; 7 positions agree with TRBD2. CDR3 length: 15 residues. With 7 bases clipped from V and 5 bases from J, the junction kept 14 bases outside the gene matches. Germline CDR1 is PRHDT and CDR2 is FYEKMQ (reference sequence).

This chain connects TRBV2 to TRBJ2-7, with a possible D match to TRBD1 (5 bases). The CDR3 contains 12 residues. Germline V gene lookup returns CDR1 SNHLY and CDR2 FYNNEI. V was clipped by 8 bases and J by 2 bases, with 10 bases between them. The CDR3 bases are TGTGCCAGCGGGGCTTATACCTACGAGCAGTACTTC. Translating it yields CASGAYTYEQYF.

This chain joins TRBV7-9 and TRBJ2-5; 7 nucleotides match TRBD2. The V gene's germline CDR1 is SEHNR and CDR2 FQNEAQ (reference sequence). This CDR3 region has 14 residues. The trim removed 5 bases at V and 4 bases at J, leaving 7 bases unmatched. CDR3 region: CASSGGGWRETQYF. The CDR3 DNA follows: TGTGCCAGCAGCGGGGGGGGGTGGAGAGAGACCCAGTACTTC.

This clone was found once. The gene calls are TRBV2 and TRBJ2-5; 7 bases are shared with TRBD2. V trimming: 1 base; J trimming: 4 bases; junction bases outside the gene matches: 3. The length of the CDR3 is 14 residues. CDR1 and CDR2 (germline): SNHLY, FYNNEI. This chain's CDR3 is CASSEEGGGETQYF. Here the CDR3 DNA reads TGTGCCAGCAGTGAAGAGGGCGGGGGAGAGACCCAGTACTTC.

CDR3 DNA: TGTGCCAGCAGTTCCCTGGGGGGGGGATGGAACGCAACTAATGAAAAACTGTTTTTT. This sequence encodes CASSSLGGGWNATNEKLFF. V usage is TRBV27 and J usage is TRBJ1-4, with D perhaps matching TRBD1 (5 bases). V was trimmed by 4 bases and J by 0 bases, leaving 21 bases between them. The CDR3 length is 19 residues. The germline gives CDR1 MNHEY, CDR2 SMNVEV (reference sequence). Variable domain in full (rest from reference TRBV27 and TRBJ1-4): EAQVTQNPRYLITVTGKKLTVTCSQNMNHEYMSWYRQDPGLGLRQIYYSMNVEVTDKGDVPEGYKVSRKEKRNFPLILESPSPNQTSLYFCASSSLGGGWNATNEKLFFGSGTQLSVL.

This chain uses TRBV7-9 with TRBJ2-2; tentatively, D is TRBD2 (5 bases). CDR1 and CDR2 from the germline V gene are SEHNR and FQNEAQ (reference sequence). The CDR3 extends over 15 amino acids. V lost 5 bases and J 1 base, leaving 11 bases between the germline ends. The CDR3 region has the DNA TGTGCCAGCAGCCCCGGGAAATTGAACACCGGGGAGCTGTTTTTT. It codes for CASSPGKLNTGELFF.